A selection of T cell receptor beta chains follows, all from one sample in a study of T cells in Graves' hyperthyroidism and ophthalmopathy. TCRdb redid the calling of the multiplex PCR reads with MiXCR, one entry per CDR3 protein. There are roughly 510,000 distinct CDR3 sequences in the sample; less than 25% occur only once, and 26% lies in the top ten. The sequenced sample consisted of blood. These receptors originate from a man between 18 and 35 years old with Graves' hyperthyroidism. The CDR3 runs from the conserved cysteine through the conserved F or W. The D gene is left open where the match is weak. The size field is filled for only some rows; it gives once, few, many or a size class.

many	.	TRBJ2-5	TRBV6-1	TGTGCCAGCAGCCCCGAGGGGCTTGCGACCCAGTACTTC	CASSPEGLATQYF
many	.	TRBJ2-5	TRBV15	TGTGCCACCAGCAGAGATCAGGGCGGGGAGACCCAGTACTTC	CATSRDQGGETQYF
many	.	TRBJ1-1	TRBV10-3	TGTGCCATGGCGTGGGGGTCGGACACTGAAGCTTTCTTT	CAMAWGSDTEAFF
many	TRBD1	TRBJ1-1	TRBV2	TGTGCCAGCACAAGGGACAGGGGGTCAATTTCTGAAGCTTTCTTT	CASTRDRGSISEAFF
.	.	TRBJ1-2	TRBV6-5	TGTGCCAGCAGTTACTCAGCCGGGACGGGGGAACCTGGCTACACCTTC	CASSYSAGTGEPGYTF
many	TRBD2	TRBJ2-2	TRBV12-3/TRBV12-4	TGTGCCACCCACCCGGGGGGGAAGAACACCGGGGAGCTGTTTTTT	CATHPGGKNTGELFF
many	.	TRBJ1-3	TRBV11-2	TGTGCCAGCAAGGGTGGAAACACCATATATTTT	CASKGGNTIYF
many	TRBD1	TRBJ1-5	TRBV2	TGTGCCAGCAGGGGACAGGGAGGTCAGCCCCAGCATTTT	CASRGQGGQPQHF
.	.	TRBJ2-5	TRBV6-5	TGTGCCAGCAGTTACTCGGGCTATATGTCGGGAGAGACCCAGTACTTC	CASSYSGYMSGETQYF
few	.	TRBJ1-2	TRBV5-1	TGCGCCAGCAGCTTGTCGCCGGGGCCCTTAATTGGCTACACCTTC	CASSLSPGPLIGYTF
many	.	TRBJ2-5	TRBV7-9	TGTGCCAGCATCCTCCGAGAGACCCAGTACTTC	CASILRETQYF
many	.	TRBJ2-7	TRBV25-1	TGTGCCAGCAGGTTGCGGAGGGAGCAGTACTTC	CASRLRREQYF
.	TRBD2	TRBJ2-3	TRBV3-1	TGTGCCAGCGTATACTCGCGGGGGGGCACAGATACGCAGTATTTT	CASVYSRGGTDTQYF
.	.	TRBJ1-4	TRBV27	TGTGCCAGCAGTCCCACGGGGGGCCCGCGTGAAAAACTGTTTTTT	CASSPTGGPREKLFF
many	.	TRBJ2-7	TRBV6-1	TGTGCCAGCAGTGAAGCTTATTGGGGGGCGGAGGAGCAGTACTTC	CASSEAYWGAEEQYF
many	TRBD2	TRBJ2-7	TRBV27	TGTGCCAGCAGTTTTCGGCGGGGGGGTGGCTACGAGCAGTACTTC	CASSFRRGGGYEQYF
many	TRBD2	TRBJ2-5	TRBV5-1	TGCGCCAGCAGCCGGAGGCCCGGGACTAGCGGGGGGTACCAAGAGACCCAGTACTTC	CASSRRPGTSGGYQETQYF
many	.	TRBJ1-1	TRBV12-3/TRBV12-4	TGTGCCAGCAGTTTCGCGGTAAAGAACACTGAAGCTTTCTTT	CASSFAVKNTEAFF
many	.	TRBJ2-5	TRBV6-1	TGTGCCAGCACCTTCACGAGGGACCAAGAGACCCAGTACTTC	CASTFTRDQETQYF
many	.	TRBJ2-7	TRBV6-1	TGTGCCAGCAGTGAAATCCACGAGCAGTACTTC	CASSEIHEQYF
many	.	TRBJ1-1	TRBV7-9	TGTGCCAGCAGCTTAGGTTCTGCAGAAGCTTTCTTT	CASSLGSAEAFF
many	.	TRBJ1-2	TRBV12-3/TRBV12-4	TGTGCCAGCAGTTTTGTCGGGGGGGGTTATGGCTACACCTTC	CASSFVGGGYGYTF
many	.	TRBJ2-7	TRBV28	TGTGCCAGCAGTTTGGAGAGAGACTTCGGTTTCGAGCAGTACTTC	CASSLERDFGFEQYF
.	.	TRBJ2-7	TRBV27	TGTGCCAGCAGTTTTTCCGGTTTGGTCCCAGCGTACGAGCAGTACTTC	CASSFSGLVPAYEQYF
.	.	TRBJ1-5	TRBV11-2	TGTGCCAGCAGCTTAGACGGACCGGGGGAGCCCCAGCATTTT	CASSLDGPGEPQHF
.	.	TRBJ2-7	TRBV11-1	TGTGCCAGCAGCTTGTGGCAGGAGCGCGGGTTGCAGTACTTC	CASSLWQERGLQYF
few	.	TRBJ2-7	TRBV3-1	TGTGCCAGCAGCCAAGTAAGGATGGCCGAGCAGTACTTC	CASSQVRMAEQYF
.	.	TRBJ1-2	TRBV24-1	TGTGCCACCAGTGACCCCAGAACTAACTATGGCTACACCTTC	CATSDPRTNYGYTF
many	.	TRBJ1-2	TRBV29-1	TGCAGCGTTTTTTCAGGGTTAGGCTATGGCTACACCTTC	CSVFSGLGYGYTF
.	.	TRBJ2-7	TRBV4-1	TGCGCCAGCAGCCAAGTGGGTCGGACCCTGCCCGAGCAGTACTTC	CASSQVGRTLPEQYF
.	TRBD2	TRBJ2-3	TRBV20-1	TGCAGTGCCCAGACTAGTAGCGGGGGGGCTTATACGCAGTATTTT	CSAQTSSGGAYTQYF
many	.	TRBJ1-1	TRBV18	TGTGCCAGCTCACCACCGGGGATAGCTGAAGCTTTCTTT	CASSPPGIAEAFF
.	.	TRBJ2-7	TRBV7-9	TGTGCCAGCAGCTTATGGCCGGACGGAACCTACGAGGAGTACTTC	CASSLWPDGTYEEYF
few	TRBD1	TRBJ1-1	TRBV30	TGTGCCTGGACCGCTGGGACAGGCGTTCGGAACACTGAAGCTTTCTTT	CAWTAGTGVRNTEAFF
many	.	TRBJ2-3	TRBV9	TGTGCCAGCAGCCCTGGCCCACCTAGCACAGATACGCAGTATTTT	CASSPGPPSTDTQYF
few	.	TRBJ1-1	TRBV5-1	TGCGCCAGCAGCGCCGGGACACAGAACACTGAAGCTTTCTTT	CASSAGTQNTEAFF
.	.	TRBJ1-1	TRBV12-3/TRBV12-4	TGTGCCAGCAGTTTCAGGGGAGGTGGGGCTTTCTTT	CASSFRGGGAFF
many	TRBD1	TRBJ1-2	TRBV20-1	TGCAGTGCTTTTGGACAGGGGGCTAACTATGGCTACACCTTC	CSAFGQGANYGYTF
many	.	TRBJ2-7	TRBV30	TGTGCCTGGAGTGGGGGGAGACCGGGTTCCTACGAGCAGTACTTC	CAWSGGRPGSYEQYF
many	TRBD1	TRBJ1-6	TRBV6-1	TGTGCCAGCAGGGGGGACAGTCACTTTTATTCACCCCTCCACTTT	CASRGDSHFYSPLHF
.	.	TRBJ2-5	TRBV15	TGTGCCACCAGCGGATCGGGACATCAAGAGACCCAGTACTTC	CATSGSGHQETQYF
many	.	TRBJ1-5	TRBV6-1	TGTGCCAGCGGACCTCGAGCGGGCAATCAGCCCCAGCATTTT	CASGPRAGNQPQHF
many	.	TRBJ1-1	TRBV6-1	TGTGCCAGCAGTGAAGAAGGTTGGGGGCCCTGGGGGGCTTTCTTT	CASSEEGWGPWGAFF
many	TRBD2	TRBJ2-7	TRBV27	TGTGCCAGCAGTCCACTGGGAGGGGTGCCCTACGAGCAGTACTTC	CASSPLGGVPYEQYF
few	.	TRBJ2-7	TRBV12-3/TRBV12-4	TGTGCCAGCAGGGACAGGGAGGGTGCCTACGAGCAGTACTTC	CASRDREGAYEQYF